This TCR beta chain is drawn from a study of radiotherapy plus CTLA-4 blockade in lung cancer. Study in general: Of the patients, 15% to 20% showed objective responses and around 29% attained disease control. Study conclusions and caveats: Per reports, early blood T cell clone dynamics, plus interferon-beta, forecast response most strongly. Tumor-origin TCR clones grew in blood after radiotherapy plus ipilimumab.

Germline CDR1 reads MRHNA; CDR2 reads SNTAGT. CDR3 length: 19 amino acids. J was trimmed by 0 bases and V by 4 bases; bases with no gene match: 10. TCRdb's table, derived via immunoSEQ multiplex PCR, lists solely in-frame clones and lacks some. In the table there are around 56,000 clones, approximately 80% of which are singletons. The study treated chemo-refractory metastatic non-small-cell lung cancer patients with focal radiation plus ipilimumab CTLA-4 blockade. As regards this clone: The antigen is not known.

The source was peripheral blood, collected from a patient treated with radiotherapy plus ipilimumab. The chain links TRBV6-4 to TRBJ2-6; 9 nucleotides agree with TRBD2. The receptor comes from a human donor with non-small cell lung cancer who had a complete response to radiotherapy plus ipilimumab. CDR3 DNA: TGTGCCAGCAGTGCCGTAGCGGGAGTTGGTCTCTCTGGGGCCAACGTCCTGACTTTC. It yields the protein CASSAVAGVGLSGANVLTF.